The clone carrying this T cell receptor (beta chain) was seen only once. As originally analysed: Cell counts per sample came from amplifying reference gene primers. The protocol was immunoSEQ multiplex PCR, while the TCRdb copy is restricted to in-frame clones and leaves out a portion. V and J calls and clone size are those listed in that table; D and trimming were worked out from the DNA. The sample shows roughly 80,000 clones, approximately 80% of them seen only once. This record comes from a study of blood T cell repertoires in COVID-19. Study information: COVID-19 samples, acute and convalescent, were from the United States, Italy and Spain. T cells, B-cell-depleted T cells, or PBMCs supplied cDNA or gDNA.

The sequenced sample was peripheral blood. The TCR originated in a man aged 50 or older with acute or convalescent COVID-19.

Here the CDR3 reads CASSPGQGANYGYTF. Written as DNA, the CDR3 is TGTGCCAGCTCACCAGGACAGGGCGCTAACTATGGCTACACCTTC. The V gene is TRBV18, the J gene TRBJ1-2; 8 bases match TRBD1. Trimming removed 2 bases from V and 0 bases from J; junction bases left unmatched: 2. Germline CDR1 KGHSH, CDR2 LQKENI. The CDR3 spans 15 residues.